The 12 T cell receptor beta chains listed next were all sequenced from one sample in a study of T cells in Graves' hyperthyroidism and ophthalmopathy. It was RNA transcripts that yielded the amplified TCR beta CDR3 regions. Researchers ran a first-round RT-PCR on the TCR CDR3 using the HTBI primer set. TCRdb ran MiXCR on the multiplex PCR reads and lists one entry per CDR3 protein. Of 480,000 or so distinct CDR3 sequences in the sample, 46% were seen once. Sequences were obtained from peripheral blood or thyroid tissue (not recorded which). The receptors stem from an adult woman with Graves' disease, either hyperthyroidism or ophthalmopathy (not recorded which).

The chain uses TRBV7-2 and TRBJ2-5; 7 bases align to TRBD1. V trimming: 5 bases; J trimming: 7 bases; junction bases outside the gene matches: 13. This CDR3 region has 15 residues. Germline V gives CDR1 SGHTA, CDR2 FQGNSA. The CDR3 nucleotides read TGTGCCAGCAGCCCTAACAGGGGCTTGATGTTGACCCAGTACTTC. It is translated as CASSPNRGLMLTQYF.

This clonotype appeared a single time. CDR3 coding DNA: TGTGCCATCAGTGAGTCAGGCCATACGACCGGGGAGCTGTTTTTT. Amino acid sequence: CAISESGHTTGELFF. The chain recombines TRBV10-3 with TRBJ2-2, with D unclear. The V gene lost 0 bases and the J gene lost 5 bases, with 10 bases spanning the gap. The CDR3 runs 15 residues. Germline assignment: CDR1 ENHRY and CDR2 SYGVKD.

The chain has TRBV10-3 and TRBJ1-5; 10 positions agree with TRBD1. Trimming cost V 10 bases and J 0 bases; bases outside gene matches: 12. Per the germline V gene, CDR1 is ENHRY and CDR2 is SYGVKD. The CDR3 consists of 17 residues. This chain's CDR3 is CASSEAGTGDSNQPQHF. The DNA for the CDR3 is TGTGCCAGTAGTGAAGCCGGGACAGGGGATAGCAATCAGCCCCAGCATTTT.

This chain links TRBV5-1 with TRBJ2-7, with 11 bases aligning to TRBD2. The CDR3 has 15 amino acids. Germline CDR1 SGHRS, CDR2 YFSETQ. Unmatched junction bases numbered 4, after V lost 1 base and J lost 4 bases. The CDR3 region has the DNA TGCGCCAGCAGCTTGTTTAGCGGGAGGGGATACGAGCAGTACTTC. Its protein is CASSLFSGRGYEQYF.

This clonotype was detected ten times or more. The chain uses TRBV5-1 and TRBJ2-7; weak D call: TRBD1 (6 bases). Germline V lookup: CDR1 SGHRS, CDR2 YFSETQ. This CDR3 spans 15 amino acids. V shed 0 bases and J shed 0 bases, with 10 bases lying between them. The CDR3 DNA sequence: TGCGCCAGCAGCTTGGCCCAGGGGACCTCCTACGAGCAGTACTTC. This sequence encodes CASSLAQGTSYEQYF.

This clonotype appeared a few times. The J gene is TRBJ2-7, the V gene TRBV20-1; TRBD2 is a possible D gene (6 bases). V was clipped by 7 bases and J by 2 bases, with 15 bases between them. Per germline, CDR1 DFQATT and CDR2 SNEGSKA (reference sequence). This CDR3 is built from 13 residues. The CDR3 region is CSGRDRMTYEQYF. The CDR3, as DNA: TGCAGTGGGAGGGATCGCATGACCTACGAGCAGTACTTC.

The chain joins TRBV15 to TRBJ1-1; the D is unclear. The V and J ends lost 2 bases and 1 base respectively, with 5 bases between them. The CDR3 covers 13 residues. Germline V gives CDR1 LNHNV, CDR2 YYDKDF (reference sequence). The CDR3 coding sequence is TGTGCCACCAGCAGACAGGAGAACACTGAAGCTTTCTTT. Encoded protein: CATSRQENTEAFF.

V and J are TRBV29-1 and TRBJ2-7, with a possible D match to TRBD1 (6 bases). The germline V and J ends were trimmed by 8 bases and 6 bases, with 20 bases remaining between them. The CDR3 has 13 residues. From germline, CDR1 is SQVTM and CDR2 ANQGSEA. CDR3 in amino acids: CSRVGARVSEQYF. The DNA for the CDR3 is TGCAGCCGAGTGGGGGCGCGGGTTTCCGAGCAGTACTTC.

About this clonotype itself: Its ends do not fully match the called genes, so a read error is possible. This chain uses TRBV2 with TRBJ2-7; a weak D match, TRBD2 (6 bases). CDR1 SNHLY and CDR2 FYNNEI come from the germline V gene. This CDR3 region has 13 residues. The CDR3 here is CASRGFEGGELYF. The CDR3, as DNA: TGTGCCAGCCGGGGGTTCGAAGGAGGGGAGCTGTACTTC.

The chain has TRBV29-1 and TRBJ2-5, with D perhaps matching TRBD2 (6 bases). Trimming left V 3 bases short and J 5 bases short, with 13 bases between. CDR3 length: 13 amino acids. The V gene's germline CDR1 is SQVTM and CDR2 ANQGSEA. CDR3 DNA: TGCAGCGTTGATCGCGGGGTGGGGGAGACCCAGTACTTC. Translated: CSVDRGVGETQYF.

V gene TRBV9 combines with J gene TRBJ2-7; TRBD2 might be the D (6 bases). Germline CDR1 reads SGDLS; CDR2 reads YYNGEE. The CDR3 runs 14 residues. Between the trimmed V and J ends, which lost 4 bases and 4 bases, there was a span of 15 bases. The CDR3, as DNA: TGTGCCAGCAGCCCGGGAGACAGTACGTACGAGCAGTACTTC. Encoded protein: CASSPGDSTYEQYF.

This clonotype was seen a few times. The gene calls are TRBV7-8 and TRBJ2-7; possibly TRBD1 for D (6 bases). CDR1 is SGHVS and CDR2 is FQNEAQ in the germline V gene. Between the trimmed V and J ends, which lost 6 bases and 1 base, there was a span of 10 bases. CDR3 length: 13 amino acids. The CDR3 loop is CASRSQGSYEQYF. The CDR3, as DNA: TGTGCCAGCAGATCACAGGGTTCCTACGAGCAGTACTTC.